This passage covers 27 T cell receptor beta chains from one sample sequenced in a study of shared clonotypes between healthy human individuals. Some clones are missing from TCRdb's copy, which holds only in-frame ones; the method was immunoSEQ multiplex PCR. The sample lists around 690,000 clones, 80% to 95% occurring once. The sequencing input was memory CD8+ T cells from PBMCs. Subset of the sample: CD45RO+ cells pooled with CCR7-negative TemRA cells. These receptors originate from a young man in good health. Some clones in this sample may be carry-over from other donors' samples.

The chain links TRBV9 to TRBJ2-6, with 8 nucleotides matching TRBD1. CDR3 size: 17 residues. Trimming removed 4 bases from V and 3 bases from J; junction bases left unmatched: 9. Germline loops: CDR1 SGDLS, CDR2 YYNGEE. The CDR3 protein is CASSPRQGASGANVLTF. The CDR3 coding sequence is TGTGCCAGCAGCCCCCGCCAGGGGGCGAGTGGGGCCAACGTCCTGACTTTC.

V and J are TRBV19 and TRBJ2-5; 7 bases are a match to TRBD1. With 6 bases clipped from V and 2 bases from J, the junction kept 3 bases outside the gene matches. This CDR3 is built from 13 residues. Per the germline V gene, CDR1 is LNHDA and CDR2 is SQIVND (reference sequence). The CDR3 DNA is TGTGCCAGTAGACGGGACAGACAAGAGACCCAGTACTTC. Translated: CASRRDRQETQYF.

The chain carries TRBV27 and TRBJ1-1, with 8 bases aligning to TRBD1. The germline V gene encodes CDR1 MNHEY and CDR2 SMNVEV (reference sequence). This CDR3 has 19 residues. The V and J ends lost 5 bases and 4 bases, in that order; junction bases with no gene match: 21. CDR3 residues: CASSTHRDRNPEWGTEAFF. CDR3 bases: TGTGCCAGCAGTACCCACCGGGACAGGAATCCTGAATGGGGCACTGAAGCTTTCTTT.

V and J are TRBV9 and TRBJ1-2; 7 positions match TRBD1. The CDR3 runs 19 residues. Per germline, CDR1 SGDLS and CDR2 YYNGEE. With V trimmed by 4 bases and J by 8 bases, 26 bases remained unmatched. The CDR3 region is CASSSTRDSSSHTPYGYTF. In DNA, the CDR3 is TGTGCCAGCAGCAGTACCCGGGACAGTTCTTCACACACTCCCTACGGCTACACCTTC.

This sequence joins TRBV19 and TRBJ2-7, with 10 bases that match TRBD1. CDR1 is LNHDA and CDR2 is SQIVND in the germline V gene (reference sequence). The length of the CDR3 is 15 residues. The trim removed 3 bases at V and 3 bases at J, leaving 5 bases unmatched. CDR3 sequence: CASSISGTGDYEQYF. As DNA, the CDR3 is TGTGCCAGTAGTATCTCGGGGACAGGGGACTACGAGCAGTACTTC.

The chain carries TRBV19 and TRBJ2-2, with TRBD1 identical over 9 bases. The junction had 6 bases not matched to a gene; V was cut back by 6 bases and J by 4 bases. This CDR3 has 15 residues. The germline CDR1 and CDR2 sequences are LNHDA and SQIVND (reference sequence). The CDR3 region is CASSPDRGFTGELFF. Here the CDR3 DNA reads TGTGCCAGTAGCCCCGACAGGGGGTTCACCGGGGAGCTGTTTTTT.

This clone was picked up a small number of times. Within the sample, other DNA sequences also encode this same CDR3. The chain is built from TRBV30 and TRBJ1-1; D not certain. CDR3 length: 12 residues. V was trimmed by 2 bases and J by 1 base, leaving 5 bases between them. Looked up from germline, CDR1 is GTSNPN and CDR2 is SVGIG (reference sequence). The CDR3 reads CAWSWGNTEAFF. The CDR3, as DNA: TGTGCCTGGAGTTGGGGGAACACTGAAGCTTTCTTT. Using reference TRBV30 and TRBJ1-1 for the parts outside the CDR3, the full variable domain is SQTIHQWPATLVQPVGSPLSLECTVEGTSNPNLYWYRQAAGRGLQLLFYSVGIGQISSEVPQNLSASRPQDRQFILSSKKLLLSDSGFYLCAWSWGNTEAFFGQGTRLTVV.

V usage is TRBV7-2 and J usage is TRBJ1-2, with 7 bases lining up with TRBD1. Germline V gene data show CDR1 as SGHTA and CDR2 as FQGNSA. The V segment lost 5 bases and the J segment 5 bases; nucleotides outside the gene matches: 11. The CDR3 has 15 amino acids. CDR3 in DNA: TGTGCCAGCAGCCGACATACTGACAGGGAATATGGCTACACCTTC. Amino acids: CASSRHTDREYGYTF.

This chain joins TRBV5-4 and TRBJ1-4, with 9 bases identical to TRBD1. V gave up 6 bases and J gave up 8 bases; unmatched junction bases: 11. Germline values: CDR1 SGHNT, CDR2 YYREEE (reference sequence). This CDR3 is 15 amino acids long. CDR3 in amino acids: CASTSNRGRKEKLFF. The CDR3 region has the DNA TGTGCCAGCACCTCAAACAGGGGGCGGAAGGAAAAACTGTTTTTT.

DNA of the CDR3: TGCAGCACAGGGACAGAGAACACCGGGGAGCTGTTTTTT. Protein: CSTGTENTGELFF. The V and J genes are TRBV29-1 and TRBJ2-2; 7 bases map to TRBD1. V was clipped by 8 bases and J by 1 base; unmatched bases: 4. Germline V gene sequence: CDR1 SQVTM, CDR2 ANQGSEA. This CDR3 is built from 13 residues.

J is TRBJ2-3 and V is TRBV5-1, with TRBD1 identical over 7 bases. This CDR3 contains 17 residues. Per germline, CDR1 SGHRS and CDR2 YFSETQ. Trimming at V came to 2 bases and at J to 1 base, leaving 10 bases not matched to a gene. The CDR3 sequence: CASSLPRDRYRTDTQYF. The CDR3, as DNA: TGCGCCAGCAGCTTACCCCGGGACAGATACCGCACAGATACGCAGTATTTT.

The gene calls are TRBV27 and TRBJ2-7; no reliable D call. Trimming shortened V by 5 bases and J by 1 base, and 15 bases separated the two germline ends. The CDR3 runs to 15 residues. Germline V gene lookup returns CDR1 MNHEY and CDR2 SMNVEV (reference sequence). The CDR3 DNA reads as TGTGCCAGCAGTCCTTGGGCCGAAGTTTCCTACGAGCAGTACTTC. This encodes CASSPWAEVSYEQYF.

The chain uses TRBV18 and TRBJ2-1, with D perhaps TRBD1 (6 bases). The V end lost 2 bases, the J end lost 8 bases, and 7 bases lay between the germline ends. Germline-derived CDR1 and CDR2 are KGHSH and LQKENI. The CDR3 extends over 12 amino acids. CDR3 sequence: CASSPGGDEQFF. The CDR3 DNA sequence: TGTGCCAGCTCACCAGGGGGCGATGAGCAGTTCTTC.

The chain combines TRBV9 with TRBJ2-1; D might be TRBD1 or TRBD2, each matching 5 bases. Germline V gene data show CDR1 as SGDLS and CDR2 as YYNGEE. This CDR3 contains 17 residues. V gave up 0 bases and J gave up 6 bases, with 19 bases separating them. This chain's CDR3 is CASSVGRGPESINEQFF. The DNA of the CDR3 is TGTGCCAGCAGCGTAGGCCGGGGCCCAGAATCGATCAATGAGCAGTTCTTC.

This CDR3 is CASSPGLAGVNEQYF. The DNA for the CDR3 is TGTGCCAGCAGCCCGGGACTAGCGGGAGTAAACGAGCAGTACTTC. This chain connects TRBV7-2 to TRBJ2-7; 14 nucleotides match TRBD2. Germline-derived CDR1 and CDR2 are SGHTA and FQGNSA. The CDR3 consists of 15 residues. With 5 bases clipped from V and 5 bases from J, the junction kept 5 bases outside the gene matches. Full variable domain (remainder filled in from reference TRBV7-2 and TRBJ2-7): GAGVSQSPSNKVTEKGKDVELRCDPISGHTALYWYRQSLGQGLEFLIYFQGNSAPDKSGLPSDRFSAERTGGSVSTLTIQRTQQEDSAVYLCASSPGLAGVNEQYFGPGTRLTVT.

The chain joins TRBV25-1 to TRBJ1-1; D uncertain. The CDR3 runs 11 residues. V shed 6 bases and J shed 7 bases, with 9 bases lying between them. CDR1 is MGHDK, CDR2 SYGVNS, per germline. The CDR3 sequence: CASSSSGEAFF. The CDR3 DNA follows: TGTGCCAGCAGCTCATCGGGTGAAGCTTTCTTT.

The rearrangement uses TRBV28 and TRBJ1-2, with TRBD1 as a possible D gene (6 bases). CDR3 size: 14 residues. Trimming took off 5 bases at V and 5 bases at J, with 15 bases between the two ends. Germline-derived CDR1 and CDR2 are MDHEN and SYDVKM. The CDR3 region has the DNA TGTGCCAGCAGTCCTGGGGAGGGGGTTTATGGCTACACCTTC. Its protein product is CASSPGEGVYGYTF.

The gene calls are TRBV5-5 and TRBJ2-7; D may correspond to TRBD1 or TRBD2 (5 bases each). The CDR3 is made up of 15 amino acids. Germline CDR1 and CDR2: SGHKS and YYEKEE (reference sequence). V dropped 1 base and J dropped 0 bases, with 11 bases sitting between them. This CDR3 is CASSLYGTGSYEQYF. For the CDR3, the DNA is TGTGCCAGCAGCTTGTACGGGACGGGCTCCTACGAGCAGTACTTC.

CDR3 in amino acids: CASSENPSYEQYF. For the CDR3, the DNA is TGTGCCAGCAGTGAAAATCCCTCCTACGAGCAGTACTTC. The rearrangement joins TRBV6-4 to TRBJ2-7; D not resolved. Trimming left V 3 bases short and J 0 bases short, with 6 bases between. Germline CDR1 is MRHNA and CDR2 is SNTAGT. This CDR3 has 13 residues.

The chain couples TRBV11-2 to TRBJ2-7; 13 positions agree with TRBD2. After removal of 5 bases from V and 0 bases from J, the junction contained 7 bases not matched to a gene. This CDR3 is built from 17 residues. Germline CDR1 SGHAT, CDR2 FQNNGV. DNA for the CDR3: TGTGCCAGCAGCCCCGGACTAGCGGGAGTGGGCTCCTACGAGCAGTACTTC. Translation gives CASSPGLAGVGSYEQYF.

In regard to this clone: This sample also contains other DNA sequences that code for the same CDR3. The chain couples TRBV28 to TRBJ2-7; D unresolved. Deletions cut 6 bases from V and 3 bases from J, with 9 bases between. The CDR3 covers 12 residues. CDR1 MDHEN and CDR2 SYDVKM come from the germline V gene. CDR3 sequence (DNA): TGTGCCAGCAGCCCCGAAAGCTACGAGCAGTACTTC. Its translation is CASSPESYEQYF.

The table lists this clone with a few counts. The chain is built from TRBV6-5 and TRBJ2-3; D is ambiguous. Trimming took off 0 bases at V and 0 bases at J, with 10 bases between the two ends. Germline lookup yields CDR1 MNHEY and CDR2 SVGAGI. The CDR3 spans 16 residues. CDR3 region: CASSYSSDPSTDTQYF. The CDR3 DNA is TGTGCCAGCAGTTACTCGAGTGACCCTAGCACAGATACGCAGTATTTT.

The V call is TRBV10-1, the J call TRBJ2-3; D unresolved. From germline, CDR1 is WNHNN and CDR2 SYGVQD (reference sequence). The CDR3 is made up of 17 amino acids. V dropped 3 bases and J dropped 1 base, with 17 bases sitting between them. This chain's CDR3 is CASSEWRGPMGTDTQYF. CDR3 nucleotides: TGCGCCAGCAGTGAATGGAGAGGTCCCATGGGCACAGATACGCAGTATTTT.

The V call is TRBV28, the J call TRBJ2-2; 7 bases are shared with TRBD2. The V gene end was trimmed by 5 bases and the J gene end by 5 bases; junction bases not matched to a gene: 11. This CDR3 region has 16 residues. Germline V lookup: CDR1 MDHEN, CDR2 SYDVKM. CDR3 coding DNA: TGTGCCAGCAGTGCCTTGGGAGCGGGGATAACCGGGGAGCTGTTTTTT. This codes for CASSALGAGITGELFF. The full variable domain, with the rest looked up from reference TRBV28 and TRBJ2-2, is DVKVTQSSRYLVKRTGEKVFLECVQDMDHENMFWYRQDPGLGLRLIYFSYDVKMKEKGDIPEGYSVSREKKERFSLILESASTNQTSMYLCASSALGAGITGELFFGEGSRLTVL.

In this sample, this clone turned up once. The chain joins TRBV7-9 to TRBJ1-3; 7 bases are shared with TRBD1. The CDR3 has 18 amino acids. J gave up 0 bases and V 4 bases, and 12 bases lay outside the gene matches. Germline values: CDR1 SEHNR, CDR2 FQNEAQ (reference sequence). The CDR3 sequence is CASSSFASRDSSGNTIYF. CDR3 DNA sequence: TGTGCCAGCAGCTCGTTCGCTTCCAGGGACAGCTCTGGAAACACCATATATTTT.

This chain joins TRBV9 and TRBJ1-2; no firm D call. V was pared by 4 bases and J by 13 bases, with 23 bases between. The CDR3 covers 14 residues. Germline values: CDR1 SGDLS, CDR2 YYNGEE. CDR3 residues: CASSRSARYYEFTF. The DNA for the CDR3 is TGTGCCAGCAGCCGTTCGGCCCGTTACTATGAGTTCACCTTC.

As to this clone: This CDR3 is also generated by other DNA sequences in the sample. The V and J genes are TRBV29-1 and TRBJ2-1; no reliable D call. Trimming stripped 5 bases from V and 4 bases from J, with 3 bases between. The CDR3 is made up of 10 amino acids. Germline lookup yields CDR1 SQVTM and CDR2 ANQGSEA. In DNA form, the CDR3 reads TGCAGCGTTTCTTACAATGAGCAGTTCTTC. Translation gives CSVSYNEQFF.